This TCR beta chain emerged from a study of cytomegalovirus exposure and HLA in healthy donors. The PCR ran on 60 Vbeta and 13 Jbeta primers. Per the study methods: Later analysis identified around 85 million unique TCR beta chains, about 11 million shared. Assay: immunoSEQ multiplex PCR; the TCRdb copy retains only in-frame clones and omits some. That table gives V, J and clone size, and the DNA gave D and trimming. Of over 150,000 clones detected, roughly 80% appear once; the ten largest clones hold about 7%. Study-wide findings and caveats: TCR beta sequences reportedly predicted the HLA-A and HLA-B alleles of most subjects accurately. On later analysis, the bulk of CMV-associated TCR beta chains appeared to be HLA-restricted.

Remarks on this clone: The antigen is unknown.

Germline V gives CDR1 MNHEY, CDR2 SMNVEV (reference sequence). Trimming took 5 bases from V and 3 from J, leaving 16 bases between them. The CDR3 totals 15 residues. Sequences were obtained from PBMCs. The receptor comes from a young man in good health and CMV-seropositive. The chain couples TRBV27 to TRBJ1-2; D is undetermined. The DNA of the CDR3 is TGTGCCAGCAGTCCCCGTACGGGGAACCACTATGGCTACACCTTC. As protein: CASSPRTGNHYGYTF.